Below are 30 T cell receptor beta chains sequenced from a single sample in a study of T cells in Graves' hyperthyroidism and ophthalmopathy (dated by TCRdb to about 2019). The method was multiplex PCR. Sequencing was carried out with an Illumina HiSeq 2000. The TCR beta CDR3 regions were amplified from the RNA transcripts. For the first round of RT-PCR on the TCR CDR3, the HTBI primer set was used together with the Qiagen OneStep RT-PCR kit. TCRdb took the public reads, trimmed them with fastp at Q25, ran MiXCR for clone calling and kept in-frame beta chains. Entries are consolidated by CDR3 protein sequence, retaining the most common genes and DNA. This sample lists 200,000 to 250,000 distinct CDR3 sequences; around 16% were detected once. Just under 45% of the sample comes from the top ten. The source material was blood. These receptors all come from a man aged 40-55 years with Graves' hyperthyroidism.

This clonotype was counted a few times. The CDR3 sequence is CASSARQGLGGYTF. In DNA, the CDR3 is TGTGCCAGCAGCGCGCGACAGGGGTTAGGTGGCTACACCTTC. V usage is TRBV7-9 and J usage is TRBJ1-2; 8 bases fit TRBD1. The CDR3 loop spans 14 amino acids. Germline V lookup: CDR1 SEHNR, CDR2 FQNEAQ (reference sequence). V lost 5 bases and J lost 7; bases outside the gene matches: 9.

The table lists this clonotype with many counts. Here the CDR3 reads CASSFSYNEQFF. Written as DNA, the CDR3 is TGTGCCAGCAGTTTCTCCTACAATGAGCAGTTCTTC. V and J are TRBV2 and TRBJ2-1, with D uncertain. Trimming cost V 5 bases and J 0 bases, with 2 bases left between them. CDR1 is SNHLY and CDR2 is FYNNEI in the germline V gene. The CDR3 totals 12 residues.

The V gene is TRBV7-2, the J gene TRBJ1-3; D ambiguous. Trimming took off 6 bases at V and 0 bases at J, with 9 bases between the two ends. The V gene's germline CDR1 is SGHTA and CDR2 FQGNSA. The CDR3 consists of 14 residues. The CDR3 nucleotides read TGTGCCAGCAGTAGCGACGGCTCTGGAAACACCATATATTTT. Translation: CASSSDGSGNTIYF.

This clonotype was seen more than once but under ten times. V and J are TRBV19 and TRBJ1-2; no clear D gene. Trimming cost V 0 bases and J 6 bases, with 8 bases left between them. This CDR3 comprises 13 residues. From germline, CDR1 is LNHDA and CDR2 SQIVND (reference sequence). CDR3 DNA: TGTGCCAGTAGTATAGACAGCGGGCATGGCTACACCTTC. Its translation: CASSIDSGHGYTF.

Ten or more counts support this clonotype. The chain employs TRBV11-2 and TRBJ1-2; D unclear. The germline CDR1 and CDR2 sequences are SGHAT and FQNNGV. Trimming shortened V by 5 bases and J by 0 bases, and 7 bases separated the two germline ends. The CDR3 totals 13 residues. CDR3 residues: CASSHHTNYGYTF. The DNA of the CDR3 is TGTGCCAGCAGCCATCACACTAACTATGGCTACACCTTC.

This chain uses TRBV12-3 or TRBV12-4 with TRBJ2-7; 8 bases are a match to TRBD2. The CDR3 runs 16 residues. The V segment lost 6 bases and the J segment 3 bases; nucleotides outside the gene matches: 13. CDR3 region: CASRVTPSAGGYEQYF. The CDR3 region has the DNA TGTGCCAGCAGAGTTACCCCTTCGGCGGGAGGCTACGAGCAGTACTTC.

This clonotype showed up many times. In nucleotides, the CDR3 is TGTGCCAGCAGTTTAGCGGCGGGACGGGACAGGGCTAGGTTCCGGGGCTACACCTTC. As protein: CASSLAAGRDRARFRGYTF. The chain recombines TRBV12-3 or TRBV12-4 with TRBJ1-2, with 9 bases matching TRBD1. This CDR3 contains 19 residues. The junction had 19 bases not matched to a gene; V was cut back by 0 bases and J by 8 bases.

This clonotype was seen repeatedly, ten times or more. The rearrangement joins TRBV5-5 to TRBJ2-7; 8 bases align to TRBD2. The CDR3 has 14 amino acids. Germline V gene data show CDR1 as SGHKS and CDR2 as YYEKEE (reference sequence). Trimming took 3 bases from V and 7 from J; bases not matched to a gene: 9. The CDR3 loop is CASSSGLGTREQYF. The CDR3 coding sequence is TGTGCCAGCAGCTCGGGACTAGGGACTAGGGAGCAGTACTTC.

The sample holds many counts of this clonotype. The genes are TRBV5-1 and TRBJ2-7, with TRBD1 matching 12 bases. This CDR3 comprises 14 residues. With 4 bases clipped from V and 4 bases from J, the junction kept 3 bases outside the gene matches. Germline CDR1 SGHRS, CDR2 YFSETQ. CDR3 bases: TGCGCCAGCAGCGGGGGACAGGGGGCGTACGAGCAGTACTTC. This gives the protein CASSGGQGAYEQYF.

This clonotype was found many times. The chain couples TRBV3-1 to TRBJ1-6; the D is unclear. V was clipped by 10 bases and J by 1 base, with 8 bases between them. The CDR3 length is 13 residues. CDR1 and CDR2 (germline): LGHDT, YNNKEL (reference sequence). The CDR3 region has the DNA TGTGCCACCCGGGGTTCCTATAATTCACCCCTCCACTTT. Protein product: CATRGSYNSPLHF.

This clonotype occurred many times. The chain combines TRBV2 with TRBJ1-5; D is perhaps TRBD1 (5 bases). V lost 7 bases to trimming and J lost 4 bases, with 11 bases between them. CDR1 is SNHLY and CDR2 is FYNNEI in the germline V gene. The CDR3 runs to 13 residues. The CDR3 DNA is TGTGCCAGCAAGAGGGACCGGAATCAGCCCCAGCATTTT. This encodes CASKRDRNQPQHF.

The sample holds many counts of this clonotype. The rearrangement joins TRBV30 to TRBJ1-1; D perhaps matches TRBD1 (5 bases). The CDR3 has 14 amino acids. Trimming cost V 8 bases and J 1 base, with 17 bases left between them. Per germline, CDR1 GTSNPN and CDR2 SVGIG (reference sequence). CDR3 DNA: TGTGCCGGGTCGAAGGCGGGGCAGAACACTGAAGCTTTCTTT. As protein: CAGSKAGQNTEAFF.

This clonotype came up many times. The chain joins TRBV28 to TRBJ2-1; the match to TRBD2 covers 12 bases. V was clipped by 10 bases and J by 6 bases; unmatched bases: 7. Germline loops: CDR1 MDHEN, CDR2 SYDVKM. The CDR3 loop spans 14 amino acids. The CDR3 region is CATRRTSGVNEQFF. In DNA, the CDR3 is TGTGCCACCCGAAGGACTAGCGGGGTCAATGAGCAGTTCTTC.

This clonotype was seen at least ten times. This chain connects TRBV7-6 to TRBJ2-7; 7 positions agree with TRBD1. This CDR3 contains 15 residues. The germline V gene has CDR1 SGHVS and CDR2 FNYEAQ. J was trimmed by 6 bases and V by 0 bases; bases with no gene match: 8. The chain's CDR3 is CASSLATGKYSEQYF. In DNA form, the CDR3 reads TGTGCCAGCAGCTTAGCGACAGGGAAATACAGCGAGCAGTACTTC.

This clonotype was recorded many times. This rearrangement joins TRBV20-1 to TRBJ2-2; 11 bases align to TRBD2. The ends lost 5 bases at V and 1 base at J; junction bases unmatched: 6. Germline values: CDR1 DFQATT, CDR2 SNEGSKA (reference sequence). The CDR3 length is 16 residues. Here the CDR3 DNA reads TGCAGTGCTCCGAATGGACTAGCGGGGAACACCGGGGAGCTGTTTTTT. It translates to CSAPNGLAGNTGELFF.

This clonotype was observed at least ten times. The rearrangement links TRBV5-1 to TRBJ1-1; D may be TRBD1 (5 bases). Per the germline V gene, CDR1 is SGHRS and CDR2 is YFSETQ. The CDR3 contains 15 residues. Between the trimmed V and J ends, which lost 6 bases and 4 bases, there was a span of 19 bases. CDR3: CASITRPGESTEAFF. Written as DNA, the CDR3 is TGCGCCAGCATTACCCGACCGGGGGAGAGCACTGAAGCTTTCTTT.

This clonotype was recorded many times. The chain recombines TRBV27 with TRBJ2-1; D remains unclear. The V end was cut by 9 bases, the J end by 4 bases, with 10 bases between. This CDR3 is built from 12 residues. Germline CDR1 is MNHEY and CDR2 is SMNVEV (reference sequence). CDR3 coding DNA: TGTGCCAGTTATTCCCTGTACAATGAGCAGTTCTTC. Amino acids: CASYSLYNEQFF.

The CDR3 loop reads CASISGTGREKLFF. The DNA of the CDR3 is TGTGCCAGCATCTCCGGGACAGGGCGGGAAAAACTGTTTTTT. The chain couples TRBV28 to TRBJ1-4; 9 positions match TRBD1. This CDR3 comprises 14 residues. The V segment lost 7 bases and the J segment 8 bases; nucleotides outside the gene matches: 8. Germline values: CDR1 MDHEN, CDR2 SYDVKM.

The chain combines TRBV6-1 with TRBJ1-6; no firm D call. V lost 3 bases to trimming and J lost 8 bases, with 11 bases between them. Germline-derived CDR1 and CDR2 are MNHNS and SASEGT. This CDR3 contains 14 residues. CDR3 bases: TGTGCCAGCAGTGACAACCTTAGCTATTCACCCCTCCACTTT. Its translation: CASSDNLSYSPLHF.

The V gene is TRBV6-1, the J gene TRBJ1-1; D is possibly TRBD1 (6 bases). The V gene lost 3 bases and the J gene lost 5 bases, with 16 bases spanning the gap. The germline V gene encodes CDR1 MNHNS and CDR2 SASEGT. The CDR3 is made up of 15 amino acids. The CDR3 sequence is CASSETRNQGTEAFF. The CDR3, as DNA: TGTGCCAGCAGTGAGACCAGGAACCAGGGGACTGAAGCTTTCTTT.

In DNA form, the CDR3 reads TGTGCCTGGATCCCGGGGATAGCAGCACAGTTCTTC. Amino acid sequence: CAWIPGIAAQFF. The chain is built from TRBV30 and TRBJ2-1; possibly TRBD2 for D (5 bases). CDR3 length: 12 residues. CDR1 is GTSNPN and CDR2 is SVGIG in the germline V gene (reference sequence). V lost 4 bases and J 13 bases, leaving 17 bases between the germline ends.

This chain connects TRBV4-3 to TRBJ2-5; D is undetermined. V gave up 0 bases and J gave up 5 bases, with 13 bases separating them. The CDR3 contains 15 residues. The germline CDR1 and CDR2 sequences are LGHNA and YSLEER. Written as DNA, the CDR3 is TGCGCCAGCAGCCAAGATGAAGGACCTTGGGAGACCCAGTACTTC. Its translation is CASSQDEGPWETQYF.

This clonotype was observed at least ten times. The chain combines TRBV10-1 with TRBJ2-3, with TRBD1 as a possible D gene (6 bases). V was trimmed by 2 bases and J by 3 bases, leaving 12 bases between them. The germline CDR1 and CDR2 sequences are WNHNN and SYGVQD (reference sequence). The CDR3 length is 15 residues. The DNA of the CDR3 is TGCGCCAGCAGTGAGACGGACAGCGAGACAGATACGCAGTATTTT. This codes for CASSETDSETDTQYF.

The V gene is TRBV27, the J gene TRBJ2-2; D might be TRBD2 (5 bases). The germline gives CDR1 MNHEY, CDR2 SMNVEV (reference sequence). V gave up 8 bases and J gave up 6 bases, with 19 bases separating them. The CDR3 sequence is 15 residues long. The CDR3 DNA reads TGTGCCAGCTCTAGTTGGTTGCGGGCCGCCGGGGAGCTGTTTTTT. Translation gives CASSSWLRAAGELFF.

The rearrangement uses TRBV4-3 and TRBJ2-1; TRBD1 is a possible D gene (6 bases). This CDR3 comprises 15 residues. V gave up 2 bases and J gave up 4 bases, with 12 bases separating them. The germline gives CDR1 LGHNA, CDR2 YSLEER. CDR3 sequence (DNA): TGCGCCAGCAGCCAAACAGGGTACGAGTACAATGAGCAGTTCTTC. Translated: CASSQTGYEYNEQFF.

This clonotype was counted many times. The chain couples TRBV7-2 to TRBJ2-5; D not certain. The germline gives CDR1 SGHTA, CDR2 FQGNSA. The CDR3 contains 14 residues. Trimming removed 2 bases from V and 3 bases from J, with 10 bases in between. CDR3 coding DNA: TGTGCCAGCAGCTTATCTACAGTGGAAGAGACCCAGTACTTC. Its translation: CASSLSTVEETQYF.

This clonotype was seen many times. This chain links TRBV6-5 with TRBJ2-7, with D tentatively TRBD1 (5 bases). From germline, CDR1 is MNHEY and CDR2 SVGAGI. V was shortened by 0 bases and J by 4 bases, with 13 bases between the two germline ends. The CDR3 runs 15 residues. In DNA form, the CDR3 reads TGTGCCAGCAGTTACTCCGATAGGGGCTGGTACGAGCAGTACTTC. Translating gives CASSYSDRGWYEQYF.

This clonotype was seen more than once but under ten times. A much bigger clone sits one base away, suggesting this may be a read error. This chain joins TRBV20-1 and TRBJ2-3, with TRBD2 matching 11 bases. This CDR3 has 16 residues. Germline V gene data show CDR1 as DFQATT and CDR2 as SNEGSKA (reference sequence). The CDR3 nucleotides are TGCAGTGCTGGAGATTTCCTAGCGGGGGGTTCAGATACGCAGTATTTT. Amino acids: CSAGDFLAGGSDTQYF.

With respect to this clonotype: One end of the junction varies from germline; a read error may be responsible. J is TRBJ2-6 and V is TRBV18; TRBD1 is a possible D gene (5 bases). Looked up from germline, CDR1 is KGHSH and CDR2 is LQKENI. The CDR3 runs to 15 residues. The chain's CDR3 is CASSPGISGASVLTF. CDR3 bases: TGTGCCAGCTCACCGGGGATCTCTGGGGCCAGCGTCCTGACTTTC.

The gene calls are TRBV20-1 and TRBJ2-1; D uncertain. Germline V lookup: CDR1 DFQATT, CDR2 SNEGSKA (reference sequence). The CDR3 runs to 14 residues. Trimming pared 3 bases from V and 0 bases from J, leaving 9 bases between. CDR3 nucleotides: TGCAGTGCTAGGGGATCCTACTCCTACAATGAGCAGTTCTTC. Protein product: CSARGSYSYNEQFF.